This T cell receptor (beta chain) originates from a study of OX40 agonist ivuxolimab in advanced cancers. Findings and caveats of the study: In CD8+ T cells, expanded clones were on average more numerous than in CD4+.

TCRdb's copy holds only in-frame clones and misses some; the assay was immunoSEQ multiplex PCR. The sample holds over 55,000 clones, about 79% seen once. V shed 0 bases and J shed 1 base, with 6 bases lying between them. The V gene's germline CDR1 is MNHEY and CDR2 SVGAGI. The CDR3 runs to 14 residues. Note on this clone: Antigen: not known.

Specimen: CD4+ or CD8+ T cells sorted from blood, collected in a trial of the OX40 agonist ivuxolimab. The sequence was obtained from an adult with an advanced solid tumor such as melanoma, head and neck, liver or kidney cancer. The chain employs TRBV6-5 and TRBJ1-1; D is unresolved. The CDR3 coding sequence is TGTGCCAGCAGTTACTCAGGAGGGAACACTGAAGCTTTCTTT. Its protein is CASSYSGGNTEAFF.